The clone carrying this TCR beta chain occurred many times. Its antigen is not identified. This specimen belongs to a study of blood T cells in healthy people across ages. Alongside a J-beta primer mix, a sample-barcoded 5' primer served in a second PCR lasting about 6 to 11 cycles. Unique molecular identifiers of 12 random nucleotides labeled each cDNA. TCRdb re-analysed the 5' RACE reads in MiXCR, keeping a single row per CDR3 protein. The sample carries hundreds of thousands of distinct CDR3 sequences, roughly 20% recorded once. The CDR3 has 15 amino acids. Per germline, CDR1 DFQATT and CDR2 SNEGSKA (reference sequence). The junction had 6 bases not matched to a gene; V was cut back by 3 bases and J by 2 bases. Study outcomes and limitations: Diversity estimates from one million T cells were considered underestimates. Across the age range, TCR beta diversity per million T cells fell in a roughly linear way. TCR beta diversity tracked closely with naive T cell percentage.

This TCR came from a man in his 70s in good health. The sample was blood. The V gene is TRBV20-1, the J gene TRBJ2-3; 9 nucleotides align to TRBD2. The CDR3 coding sequence is TGCAGTGCTAGCGATAGCGGGAGAGACACAGATACGCAGTATTTT. Amino acid sequence: CSASDSGRDTDTQYF.